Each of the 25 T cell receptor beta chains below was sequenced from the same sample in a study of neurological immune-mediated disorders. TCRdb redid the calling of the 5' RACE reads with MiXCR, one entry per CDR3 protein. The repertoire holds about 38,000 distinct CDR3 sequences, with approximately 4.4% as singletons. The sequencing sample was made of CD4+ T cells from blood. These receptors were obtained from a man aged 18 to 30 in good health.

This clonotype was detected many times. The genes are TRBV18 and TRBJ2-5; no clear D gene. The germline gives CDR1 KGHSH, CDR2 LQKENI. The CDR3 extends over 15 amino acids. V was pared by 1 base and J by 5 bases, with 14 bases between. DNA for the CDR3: TGTGCCAGCTCACCACTCCCGGGTGGTCAGGAGACCCAGTACTTC. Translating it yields CASSPLPGGQETQYF.

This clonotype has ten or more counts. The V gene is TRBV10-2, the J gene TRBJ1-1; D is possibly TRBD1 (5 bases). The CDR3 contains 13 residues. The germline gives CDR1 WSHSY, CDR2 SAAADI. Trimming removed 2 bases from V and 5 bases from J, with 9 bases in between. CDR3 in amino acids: CASSEGGWTEAFF. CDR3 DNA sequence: TGCGCCAGCAGTGAGGGGGGGTGGACTGAAGCTTTCTTT.

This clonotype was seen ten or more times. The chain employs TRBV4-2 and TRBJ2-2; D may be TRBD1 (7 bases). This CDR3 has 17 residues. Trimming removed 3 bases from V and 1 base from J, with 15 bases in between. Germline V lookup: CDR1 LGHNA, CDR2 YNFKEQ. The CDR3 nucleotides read TGTGCCAGCAGCCAGGCGGGACAGTCAGGGAACACCGGGGAGCTGTTTTTT. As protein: CASSQAGQSGNTGELFF.

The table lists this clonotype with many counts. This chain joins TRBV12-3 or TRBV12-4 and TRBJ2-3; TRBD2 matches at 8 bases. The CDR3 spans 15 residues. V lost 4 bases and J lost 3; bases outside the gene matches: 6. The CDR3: CASSSNTGGTDTQYF. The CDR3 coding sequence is TGTGCCAGCAGTTCGAATACGGGGGGGACAGATACGCAGTATTTT.

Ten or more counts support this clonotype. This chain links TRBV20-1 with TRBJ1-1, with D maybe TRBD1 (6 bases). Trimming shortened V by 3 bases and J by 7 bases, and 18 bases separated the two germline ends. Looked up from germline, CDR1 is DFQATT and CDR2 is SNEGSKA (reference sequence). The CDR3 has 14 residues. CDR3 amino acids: CSASPSQGGGEAFF. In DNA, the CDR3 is TGCAGTGCTAGTCCGAGTCAGGGAGGGGGTGAAGCTTTCTTT.

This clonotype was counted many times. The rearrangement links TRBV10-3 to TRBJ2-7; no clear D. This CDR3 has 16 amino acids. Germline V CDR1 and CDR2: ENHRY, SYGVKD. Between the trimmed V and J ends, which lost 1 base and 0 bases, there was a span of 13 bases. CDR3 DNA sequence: TGTGCCATCAGTGAGTTGAGACGGAAGAGCTCCTACGAGCAGTACTTC. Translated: CAISELRRKSSYEQYF.

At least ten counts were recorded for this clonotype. CDR3: CASSQEFSTEAFF. For the CDR3, the DNA is TGCGCCAGCAGCCAAGAGTTCTCCACTGAAGCTTTCTTT. The J gene is TRBJ1-1, the V gene TRBV4-3; D remains unclear. Trimming removed 0 bases from V and 4 bases from J, with 6 bases in between. This CDR3 has 13 residues. Germline V gene data show CDR1 as LGHNA and CDR2 as YSLEER.

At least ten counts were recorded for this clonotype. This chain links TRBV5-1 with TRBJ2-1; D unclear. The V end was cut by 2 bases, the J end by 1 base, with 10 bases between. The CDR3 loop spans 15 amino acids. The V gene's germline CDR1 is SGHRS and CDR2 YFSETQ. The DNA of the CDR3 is TGCGCCAGCAGCTTCGGGCCGGAGTCCTACAATGAGCAGTTCTTC. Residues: CASSFGPESYNEQFF.

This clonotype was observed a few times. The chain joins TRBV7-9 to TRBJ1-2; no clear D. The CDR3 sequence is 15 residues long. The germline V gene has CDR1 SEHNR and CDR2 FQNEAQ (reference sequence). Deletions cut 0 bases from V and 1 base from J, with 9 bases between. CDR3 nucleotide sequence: TGTGCCAGCAGCTTAGCGGAAGTCAGTAACTATGGCTACACCTTC. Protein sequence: CASSLAEVSNYGYTF.

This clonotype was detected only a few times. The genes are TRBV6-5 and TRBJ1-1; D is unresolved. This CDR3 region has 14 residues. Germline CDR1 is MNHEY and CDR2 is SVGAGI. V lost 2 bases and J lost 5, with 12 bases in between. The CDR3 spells CASSYDLRVTEAFF. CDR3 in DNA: TGTGCCAGCAGTTACGATTTGCGGGTTACTGAAGCTTTCTTT.

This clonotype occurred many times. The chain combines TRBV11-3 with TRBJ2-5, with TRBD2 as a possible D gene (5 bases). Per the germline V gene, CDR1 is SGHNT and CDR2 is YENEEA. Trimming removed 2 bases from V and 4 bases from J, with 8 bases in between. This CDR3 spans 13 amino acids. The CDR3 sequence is CASSLRGLETQYF. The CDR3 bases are TGTGCCAGCAGCTTACGAGGGTTAGAGACCCAGTACTTC.

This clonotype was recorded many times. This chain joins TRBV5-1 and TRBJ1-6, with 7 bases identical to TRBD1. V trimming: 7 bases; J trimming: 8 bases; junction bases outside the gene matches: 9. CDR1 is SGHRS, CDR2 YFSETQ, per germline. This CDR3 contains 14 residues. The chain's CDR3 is CASGAQGTDSPLHF. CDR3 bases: TGCGCCAGCGGTGCACAGGGGACGGATTCACCCCTCCACTTT.

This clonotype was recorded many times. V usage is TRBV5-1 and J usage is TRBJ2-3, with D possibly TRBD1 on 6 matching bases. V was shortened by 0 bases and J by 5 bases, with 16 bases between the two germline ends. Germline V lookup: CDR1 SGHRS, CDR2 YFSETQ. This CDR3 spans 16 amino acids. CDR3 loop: CASSLETLGAGDTQYF. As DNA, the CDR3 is TGCGCCAGCAGCTTGGAAACTTTGGGGGCGGGAGATACGCAGTATTTT.

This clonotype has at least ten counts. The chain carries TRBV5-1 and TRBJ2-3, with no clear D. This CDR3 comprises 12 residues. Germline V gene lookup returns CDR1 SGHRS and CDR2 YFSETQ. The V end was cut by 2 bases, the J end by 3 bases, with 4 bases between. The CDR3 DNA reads TGCGCCAGCAGCTTTGATACAGATACGCAGTATTTT. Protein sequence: CASSFDTDTQYF. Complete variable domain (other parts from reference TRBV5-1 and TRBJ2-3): KAGVTQTPRYLIKTRGQQVTLSCSPISGHRSVSWYQQTPGQGLQFLFEYFSETQRNKGNFPGRFSGRQFSNSRSEMNVSTLELGDSALYLCASSFDTDTQYFGPGTRLTVL.

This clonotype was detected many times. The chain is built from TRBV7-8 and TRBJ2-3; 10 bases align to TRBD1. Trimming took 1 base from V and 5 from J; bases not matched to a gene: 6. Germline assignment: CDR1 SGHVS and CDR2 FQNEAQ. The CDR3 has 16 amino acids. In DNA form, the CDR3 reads TGTGCCAGCAGCTTAGGACAGGGGGCGCTTGTAGATACGCAGTATTTT. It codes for CASSLGQGALVDTQYF.

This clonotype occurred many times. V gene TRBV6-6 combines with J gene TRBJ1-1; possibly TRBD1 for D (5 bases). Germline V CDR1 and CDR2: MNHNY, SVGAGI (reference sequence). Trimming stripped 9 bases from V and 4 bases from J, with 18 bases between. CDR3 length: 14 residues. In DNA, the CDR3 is TGTGCCAGTCAGGCACAAGGGGCGGGCACTGAAGCTTTCTTT. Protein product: CASQAQGAGTEAFF.

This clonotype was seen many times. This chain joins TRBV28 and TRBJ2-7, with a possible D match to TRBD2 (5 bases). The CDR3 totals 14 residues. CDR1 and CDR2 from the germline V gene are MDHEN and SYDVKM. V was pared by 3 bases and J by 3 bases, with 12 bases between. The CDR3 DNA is TGTGCCAGCAGTTTTCTAGCTCCCCTCTACGAGCAGTACTTC. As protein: CASSFLAPLYEQYF.

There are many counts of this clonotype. DNA for the CDR3: TGTGCCAGCAGCTTTACAGCTGGGATGGATACGCAGTATTTT. Its translation is CASSFTAGMDTQYF. The V and J genes are TRBV7-3 and TRBJ2-3; D gene ambiguous. CDR1 is SGHTA and CDR2 is FQGTGA in the germline V gene. V lost 3 bases, J lost 6 bases, and 13 bases lay in between. The CDR3 sequence is 14 residues long.

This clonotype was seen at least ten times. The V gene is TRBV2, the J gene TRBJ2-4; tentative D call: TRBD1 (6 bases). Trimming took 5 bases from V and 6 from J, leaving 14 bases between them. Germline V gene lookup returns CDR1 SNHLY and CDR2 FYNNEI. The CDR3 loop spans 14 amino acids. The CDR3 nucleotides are TGTGCCAGCAGTTCTGTGAAACAGGGAAACATTCAGTACTTC. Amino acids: CASSSVKQGNIQYF.

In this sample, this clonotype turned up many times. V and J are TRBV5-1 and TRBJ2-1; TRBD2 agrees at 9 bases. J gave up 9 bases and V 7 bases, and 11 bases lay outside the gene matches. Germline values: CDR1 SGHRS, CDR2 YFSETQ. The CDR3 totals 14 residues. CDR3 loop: CASGAGGRYLEQFF. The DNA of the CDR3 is TGCGCCAGCGGTGCGGGGGGGCGATATCTTGAGCAGTTCTTC. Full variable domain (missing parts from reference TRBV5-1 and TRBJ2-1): KAGVTQTPRYLIKTRGQQVTLSCSPISGHRSVSWYQQTPGQGLQFLFEYFSETQRNKGNFPGRFSGRQFSNSRSEMNVSTLELGDSALYLCASGAGGRYLEQFFGPGTRLTVL.

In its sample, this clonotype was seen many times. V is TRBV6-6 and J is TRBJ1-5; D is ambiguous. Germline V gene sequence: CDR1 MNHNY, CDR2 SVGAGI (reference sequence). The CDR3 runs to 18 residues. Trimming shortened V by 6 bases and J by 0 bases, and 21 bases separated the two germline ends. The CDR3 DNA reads TGTGCCAGCAGGACCGAACTACACATAACCGATAGCAATCAGCCCCAGCATTTT. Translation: CASRTELHITDSNQPQHF.

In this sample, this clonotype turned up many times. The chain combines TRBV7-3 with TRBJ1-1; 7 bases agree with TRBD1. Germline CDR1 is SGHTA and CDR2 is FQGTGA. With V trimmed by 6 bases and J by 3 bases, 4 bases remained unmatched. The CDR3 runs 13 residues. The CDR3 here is CASRQQGDTEAFF. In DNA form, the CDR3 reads TGTGCCAGCAGGCAGCAGGGGGACACTGAAGCTTTCTTT.

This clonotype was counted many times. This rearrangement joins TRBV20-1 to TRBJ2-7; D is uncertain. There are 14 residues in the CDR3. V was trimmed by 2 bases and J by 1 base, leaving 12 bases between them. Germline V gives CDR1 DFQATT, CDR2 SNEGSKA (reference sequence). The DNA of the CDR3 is TGCAGTGCTAGAAAACAACTTAGGTCCTACGAGCAGTACTTC. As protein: CSARKQLRSYEQYF.

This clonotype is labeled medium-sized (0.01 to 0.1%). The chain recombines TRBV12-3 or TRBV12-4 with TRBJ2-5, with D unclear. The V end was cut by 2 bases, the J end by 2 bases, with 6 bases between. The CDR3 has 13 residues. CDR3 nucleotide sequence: TGTGCCAGCAGTTTATCGAGTCAAGAGACCCAGTACTTC. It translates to CASSLSSQETQYF.

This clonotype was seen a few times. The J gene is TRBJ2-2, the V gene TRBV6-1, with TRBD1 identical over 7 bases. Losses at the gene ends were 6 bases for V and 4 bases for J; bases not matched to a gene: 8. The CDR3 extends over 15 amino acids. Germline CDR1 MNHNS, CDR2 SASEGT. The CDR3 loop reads CASRKNRGVTGELFF. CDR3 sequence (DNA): TGTGCCAGCAGAAAGAACAGGGGAGTCACCGGGGAGCTGTTTTTT.